The 12 T cell receptor beta chains presented below share a single source sample, sequenced in a study of CD8 T cells in Susac syndrome. Reverse transcription of roughly 0.45 to 1 ug RNA was carried out with random hexamers. A single record per CDR3 protein comes from TCRdb applying MiXCR to the immunoSEQ multiplex PCR reads. The table includes about 300,000 distinct CDR3 sequences, around 92% detected once. The specimen sequenced was CD4+ T cells from PBMCs. These receptors were taken from a human donor with multiple sclerosis.

The rearrangement links TRBV7-2 to TRBJ1-1; D may be TRBD1 (5 bases). The length of the CDR3 is 15 residues. Germline CDR1 reads SGHTA; CDR2 reads FQGNSA. Trimming pared 3 bases from V and 0 bases from J, leaving 11 bases between. CDR3 loop: CASSFSLGVNTEAFF. As DNA, the CDR3 is TGTGCCAGCAGCTTTAGCTTGGGGGTGAACACTGAAGCTTTCTTT.

V usage is TRBV6-5 and J usage is TRBJ1-1; D uncertain. Germline CDR1 MNHEY, CDR2 SVGAGI. The CDR3 loop spans 16 amino acids. V lost 4 bases and J lost 0, with 15 bases in between. The CDR3 region is CASSLQAPSMNTEAFF. CDR3 nucleotides: TGTGCCAGCAGTTTACAAGCCCCGTCTATGAACACTGAAGCTTTCTTT.

The V and J genes are TRBV6-1 and TRBJ2-1, with 11 positions matching TRBD2. Germline V CDR1 and CDR2: MNHNS, SASEGT. Germline trimming cut 6 bases from V and 4 bases from J; bases unmatched to any gene: 14. The CDR3 has 18 amino acids. In nucleotides, the CDR3 is TGTGCCAGCAGCCAAGGACCCACCGGGACTAGCGGATACAATGAGCAGTTCTTC. Amino acid sequence: CASSQGPTGTSGYNEQFF.

This sequence joins TRBV29-1 and TRBJ1-1; possible D gene TRBD1, 5 bases. Germline V gene sequence: CDR1 SQVTM, CDR2 ANQGSEA. The V and J ends lost 0 bases and 3 bases respectively, with 14 bases between them. This CDR3 is built from 15 residues. CDR3 sequence: CSVEDSRGIDTEAFF. The CDR3 nucleotides are TGCAGCGTTGAAGATTCACGGGGCATAGACACTGAAGCTTTCTTT.

This clonotype was observed a single time. This rearrangement joins TRBV20-1 to TRBJ2-7; TRBD1 matches at 11 bases. CDR3 length equals 14 residues. Looked up from germline, CDR1 is DFQATT and CDR2 is SNEGSKA (reference sequence). The J segment lost 4 bases and the V segment lost 3 bases, leaving 5 bases of the junction unmatched. In DNA form, the CDR3 reads TGCAGTGCTAGGCGGACAGGGGGCAGGTACGAGCAGTACTTC. It encodes CSARRTGGRYEQYF.

CDR3 DNA sequence: TGTGCCAGCAGCTTAGTTCGACTGGGTTGGACCCAGTACTTC. Translated: CASSLVRLGWTQYF. The rearrangement links TRBV11-2 to TRBJ2-5, with D hard to call. Germline CDR1 reads SGHAT; CDR2 reads FQNNGV. This CDR3 spans 14 amino acids. Deletions cut 1 base from V and 7 bases from J, with 13 bases between.

The chain employs TRBV29-1 and TRBJ2-1, with 9 bases aligning to TRBD2. The trim removed 0 bases at V and 6 bases at J, leaving 9 bases unmatched. Germline lookup yields CDR1 SQVTM and CDR2 ANQGSEA. There are 16 residues in the CDR3. The CDR3: CSVEDRAGGPVNEQFF. DNA of the CDR3: TGCAGCGTTGAAGATCGGGCGGGAGGGCCGGTCAATGAGCAGTTCTTC.

The V call is TRBV7-9, the J call TRBJ2-5; D uncertain. From germline, CDR1 is SEHNR and CDR2 FQNEAQ (reference sequence). The CDR3 has 16 amino acids. V lost 8 bases and J 0 bases, leaving 19 bases between the germline ends. CDR3 sequence (DNA): TGTGCCAGCCGGGTACCATCGCAAGGGTACCAAGAGACCCAGTACTTC. Translated: CASRVPSQGYQETQYF. Filled out from reference TRBV7-9 and TRBJ2-5, the complete variable domain reads DTGVSQNPRHKITKRGQNVTFRCDPISEHNRLYWYRQTLGQGPEFLTYFQNEAQLEKSRLLSDRFSAERPKGSFSTLEIQRTEQGDSAMYLCASRVPSQGYQETQYFGPGTRLLVL.

The rearrangement uses TRBV20-1 and TRBJ2-1; D may be TRBD2 (6 bases). Germline V lookup: CDR1 DFQATT, CDR2 SNEGSKA (reference sequence). The CDR3 is 15 residues long. Trimming shortened V by 5 bases and J by 5 bases, and 19 bases separated the two germline ends. CDR3 nucleotides: TGCAGTGCTGACCCGTTGGTAGCGGAAGACAATGAGCAGTTCTTC. The encoded protein is CSADPLVAEDNEQFF.

The chain is built from TRBV6-5 and TRBJ2-7; weak D call: TRBD2 (6 bases). CDR1 is MNHEY and CDR2 is SVGAGI in the germline V gene. Trimming stripped 4 bases from V and 4 bases from J, with 11 bases between. The CDR3 has 13 residues. CDR3 DNA sequence: TGTGCCAGCAGTTCGGGGGTGACTTACGAGCAGTACTTC. Translating gives CASSSGVTYEQYF.

V gene TRBV20-1 combines with J gene TRBJ2-7, with 11 bases that match TRBD1. The V segment lost 4 bases and the J segment 4 bases; nucleotides outside the gene matches: 6. The CDR3 contains 14 residues. Germline values: CDR1 DFQATT, CDR2 SNEGSKA (reference sequence). The CDR3 reads CSATGDRGRYEQYF. CDR3 bases: TGCAGTGCTACCGGGGACAGGGGGAGATACGAGCAGTACTTC.

The chain recombines TRBV6-5 with TRBJ2-7; 11 nucleotides align to TRBD2. V lost 4 bases and J lost 3; bases outside the gene matches: 8. Germline lookup yields CDR1 MNHEY and CDR2 SVGAGI. The CDR3 length is 16 residues. This CDR3 is CASSSTLLAGVYEQYF. In DNA form, the CDR3 reads TGTGCCAGCAGTTCGACCCTACTAGCGGGAGTCTACGAGCAGTACTTC.